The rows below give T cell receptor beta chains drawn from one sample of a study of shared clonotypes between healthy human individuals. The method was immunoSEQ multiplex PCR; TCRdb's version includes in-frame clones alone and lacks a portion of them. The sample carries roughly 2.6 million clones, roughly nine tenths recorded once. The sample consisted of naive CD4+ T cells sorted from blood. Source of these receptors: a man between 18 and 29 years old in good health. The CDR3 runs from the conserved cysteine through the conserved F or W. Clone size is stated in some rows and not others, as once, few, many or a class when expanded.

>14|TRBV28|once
CASSLATIEKEAFF
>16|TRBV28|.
CASSPRGTGDGQPQHF
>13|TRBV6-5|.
CATGGRQYYEQYF
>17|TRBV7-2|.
CASSLFLLGPGTYEQYF
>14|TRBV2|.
CASSEGQSGEKLFF
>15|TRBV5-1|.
CASSLDPTNTGELFF
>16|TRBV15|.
CATSREKGTVQETQYF
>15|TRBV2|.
CASSEVASITGELFF
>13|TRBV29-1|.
CSVEDLGKRPYTF
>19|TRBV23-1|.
CASSHLPGQRSSGANVLTF
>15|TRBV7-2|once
CASSLSSGGHQPQHF
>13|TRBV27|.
CASSLLGNQPQHF
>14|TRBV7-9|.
CASSSQFGDYEQYF
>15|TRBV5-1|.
CASSLVQGSGNTIYF
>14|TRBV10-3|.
CAISVGSNVETQYF
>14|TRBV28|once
CASNTGGGSYEQYF
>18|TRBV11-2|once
CASSLALRRVSGANVLTF
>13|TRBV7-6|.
CASSRTTDYEQYF
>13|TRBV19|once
CASSIVGDQPQHF
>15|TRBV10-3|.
CAISESRDISYEQYF
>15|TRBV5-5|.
CASSSQGPYNSPLHF
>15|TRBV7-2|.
CASSLAPDSTDTQYF
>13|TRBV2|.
CARRGQFQETQYF
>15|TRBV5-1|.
CASSLAGTSGNEQFF
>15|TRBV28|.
CASSTRQVPSHEQYF
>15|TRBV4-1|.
CASSQVGGRNTEAFF
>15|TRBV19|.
CASSSRTGGMGGYTF
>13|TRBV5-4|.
CASSLTGNNEQFF
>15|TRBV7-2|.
CASSLRAGGNNEQFF
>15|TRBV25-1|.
CASSELGGAVDTQYF
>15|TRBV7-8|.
CASSPRDSLFQKLFF
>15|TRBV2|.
CASTRTGTSNYGYTF
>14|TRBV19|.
CASSMGTASYEQYF
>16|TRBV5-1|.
CASSLRQERSNTEAFF
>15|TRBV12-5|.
CASWWEAAASYGYTF
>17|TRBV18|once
CASSLGTSGRSYNEQFF
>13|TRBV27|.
CASSAVLNYGYTF
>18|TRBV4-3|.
CASSQDDYRSSGANVLTF
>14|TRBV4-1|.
CASSQGGSNQPQHF
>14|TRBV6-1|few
CASRGQWDVTEAFF
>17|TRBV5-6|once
CASSLAVASGTRETQYF
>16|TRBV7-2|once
CASSLESGRAGDTQYF
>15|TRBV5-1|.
CASSLVGDRNSPLHF
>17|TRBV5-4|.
CASSTGGAGGLTGELFF
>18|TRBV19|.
CASSRRAVGIISNQPQHF